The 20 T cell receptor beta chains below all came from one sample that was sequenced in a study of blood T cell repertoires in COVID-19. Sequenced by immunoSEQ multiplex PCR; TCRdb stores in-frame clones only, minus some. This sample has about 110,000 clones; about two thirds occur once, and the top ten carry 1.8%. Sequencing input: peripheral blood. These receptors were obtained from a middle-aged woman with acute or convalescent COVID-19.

CDR3 residues: CASSTPTGKPLNNEQFF. The CDR3 DNA follows: TGTGCCAGCAGTACCCCGACAGGCAAGCCACTTAACAATGAGCAGTTCTTC. This rearrangement joins TRBV6-2 or TRBV6-3 to TRBJ2-1, with D perhaps TRBD1 (6 bases). Trimming removed 5 bases from V and 5 bases from J, with 22 bases in between. This CDR3 comprises 17 residues. Germline V gene lookup returns CDR1 MNHEY and CDR2 SVGEGT.

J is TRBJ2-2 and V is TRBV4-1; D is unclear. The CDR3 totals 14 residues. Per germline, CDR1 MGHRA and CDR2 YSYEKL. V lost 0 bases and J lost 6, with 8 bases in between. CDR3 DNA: TGCGCCAGCAGCCAAGACGAGGTCCCCGGGGAGCTGTTTTTT. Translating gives CASSQDEVPGELFF.

CDR3 sequence reads: CASSESSTGELFF. For the CDR3, the DNA is TGCGCCAGCAGTGAGTCGTCGACCGGGGAGCTGTTTTTT. V gene TRBV10-2 combines with J gene TRBJ2-2, with D unresolved. V dropped 0 bases and J dropped 5 bases, with 4 bases sitting between them. The CDR3 totals 13 residues. Germline V gives CDR1 WSHSY, CDR2 SAAADI.

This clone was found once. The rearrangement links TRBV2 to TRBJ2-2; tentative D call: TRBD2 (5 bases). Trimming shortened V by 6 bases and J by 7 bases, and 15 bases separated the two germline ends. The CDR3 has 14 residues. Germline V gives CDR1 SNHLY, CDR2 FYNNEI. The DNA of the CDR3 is TGTGCCAGCAGCCCCATTGCTGAGGGCGGGGAGCTGTTTTTT. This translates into CASSPIAEGGELFF.

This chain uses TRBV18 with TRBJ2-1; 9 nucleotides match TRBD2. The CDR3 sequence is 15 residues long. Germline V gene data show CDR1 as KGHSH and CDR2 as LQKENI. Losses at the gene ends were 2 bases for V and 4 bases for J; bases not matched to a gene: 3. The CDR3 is CASSPTSGPYNEQFF. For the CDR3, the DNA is TGTGCCAGCTCACCAACTAGCGGGCCTTACAATGAGCAGTTCTTC.

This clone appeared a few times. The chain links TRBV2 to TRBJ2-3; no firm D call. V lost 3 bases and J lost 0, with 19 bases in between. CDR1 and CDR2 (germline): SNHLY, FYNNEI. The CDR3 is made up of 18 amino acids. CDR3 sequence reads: CASSDPSVQIPSTDTQYF. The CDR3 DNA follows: TGTGCCAGCAGTGACCCCTCCGTACAGATTCCTAGCACAGATACGCAGTATTTT.

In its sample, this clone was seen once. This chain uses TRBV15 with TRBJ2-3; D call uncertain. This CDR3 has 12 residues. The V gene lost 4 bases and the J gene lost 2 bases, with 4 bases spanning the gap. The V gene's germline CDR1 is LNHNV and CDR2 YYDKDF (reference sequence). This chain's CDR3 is CATSTYTDTQYF. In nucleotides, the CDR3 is TGTGCCACCAGCACTTACACAGATACGCAGTATTTT.

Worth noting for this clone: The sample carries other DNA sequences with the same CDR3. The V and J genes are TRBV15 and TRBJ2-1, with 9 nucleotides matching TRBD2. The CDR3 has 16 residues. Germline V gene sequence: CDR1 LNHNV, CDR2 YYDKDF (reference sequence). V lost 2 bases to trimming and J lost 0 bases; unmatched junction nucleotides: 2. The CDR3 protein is CATSRNSGGSYNEQFF. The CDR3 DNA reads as TGTGCCACCAGCAGAAATAGCGGGGGCTCCTACAATGAGCAGTTCTTC.

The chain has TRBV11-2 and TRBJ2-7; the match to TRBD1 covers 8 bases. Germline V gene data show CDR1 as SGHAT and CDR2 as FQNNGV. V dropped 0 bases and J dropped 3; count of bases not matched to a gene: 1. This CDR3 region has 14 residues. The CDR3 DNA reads TGTGCCAGCAGCTTAGATGGACAGGGCTACGAGCAGTACTTC. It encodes CASSLDGQGYEQYF.

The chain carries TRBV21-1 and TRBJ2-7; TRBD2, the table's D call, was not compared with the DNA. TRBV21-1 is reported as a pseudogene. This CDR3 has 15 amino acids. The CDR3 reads CASTVSELSSYEQYF. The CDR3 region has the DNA TGTGCCAGCACCGTTAGCGAGTTGAGCTCCTACGAGCAGTACTTC.

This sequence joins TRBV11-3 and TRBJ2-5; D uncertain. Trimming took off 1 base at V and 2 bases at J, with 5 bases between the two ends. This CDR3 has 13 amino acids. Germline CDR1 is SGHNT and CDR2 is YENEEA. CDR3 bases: TGTGCCAGCAGCTTAGCCTCTCAAGAGACCCAGTACTTC. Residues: CASSLASQETQYF. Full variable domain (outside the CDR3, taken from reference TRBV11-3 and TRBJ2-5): EAGVVQSPRYKIIEKKQPVAFWCNPISGHNTLYWYLQNLGQGPELLIRYENEEAVDDSQLPKDRFSAERLKGVDSTLKIQPAELGDSAVYLCASSLASQETQYFGPGTRLLVL.

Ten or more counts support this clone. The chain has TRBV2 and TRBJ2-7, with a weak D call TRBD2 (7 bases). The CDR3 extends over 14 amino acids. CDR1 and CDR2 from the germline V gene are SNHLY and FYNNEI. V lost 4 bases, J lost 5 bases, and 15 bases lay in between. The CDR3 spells CASSGYREGHEQYF. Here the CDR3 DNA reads TGTGCCAGCAGTGGGTACAGGGAGGGCCACGAGCAGTACTTC.

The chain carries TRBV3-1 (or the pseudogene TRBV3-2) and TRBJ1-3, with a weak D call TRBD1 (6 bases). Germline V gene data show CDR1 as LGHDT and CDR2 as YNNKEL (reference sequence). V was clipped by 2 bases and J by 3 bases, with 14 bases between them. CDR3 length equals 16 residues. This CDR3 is CASSQIGTGFGNTIYF. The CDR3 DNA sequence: TGTGCCAGCAGCCAAATCGGAACAGGGTTTGGAAACACCATATATTTT.

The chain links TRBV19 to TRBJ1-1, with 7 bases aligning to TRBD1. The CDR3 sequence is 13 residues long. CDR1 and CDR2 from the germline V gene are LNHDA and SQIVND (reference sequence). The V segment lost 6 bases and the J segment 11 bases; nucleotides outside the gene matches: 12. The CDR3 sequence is CASSRQGQAAAFF. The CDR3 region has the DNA TGTGCCAGTAGCCGACAGGGACAAGCGGCGGCTTTCTTT.

CDR3 sequence reads: CASSSAGGEQFF. The CDR3 nucleotides read TGTGCCAGCAGCTCCGCAGGAGGTGAGCAGTTCTTC. The chain couples TRBV7-7 to TRBJ2-1, with D possibly matching TRBD2 (5 bases). Per the germline V gene, CDR1 is SSHAT and CDR2 is FNYEAQ (reference sequence). This CDR3 is built from 12 residues. Deletions cut 4 bases from V and 9 bases from J, with 10 bases between.

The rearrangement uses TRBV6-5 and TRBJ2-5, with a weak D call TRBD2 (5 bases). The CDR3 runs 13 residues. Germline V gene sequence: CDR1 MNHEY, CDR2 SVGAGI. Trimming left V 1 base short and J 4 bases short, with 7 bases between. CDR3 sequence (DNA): TGTGCCAGCAGTTACTGGAGGTCAGAGACCCAGTACTTC. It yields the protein CASSYWRSETQYF.

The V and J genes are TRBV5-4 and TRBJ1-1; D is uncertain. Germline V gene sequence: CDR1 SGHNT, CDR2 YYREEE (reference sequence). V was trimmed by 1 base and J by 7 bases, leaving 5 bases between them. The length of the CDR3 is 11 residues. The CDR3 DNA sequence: TGTGCCAGCAGCTTGCAAAATGAAGCTTTCTTT. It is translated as CASSLQNEAFF.

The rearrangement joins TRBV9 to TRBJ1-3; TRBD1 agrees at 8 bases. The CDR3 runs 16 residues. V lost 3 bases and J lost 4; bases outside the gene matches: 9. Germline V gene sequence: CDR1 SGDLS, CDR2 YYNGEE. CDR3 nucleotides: TGTGCCAGCAGCGCCACGGACAGGGTGTCAGGAAACACCATATATTTT. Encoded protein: CASSATDRVSGNTIYF. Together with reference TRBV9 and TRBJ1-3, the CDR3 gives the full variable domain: DSGVTQTPKHLITATGQRVTLRCSPRSGDLSVYWYQQSLDQGLQFLIQYYNGEERAKGNILERFSAQQFPDLHSELNLSSLELGDSALYFCASSATDRVSGNTIYFGEGSWLTVV.

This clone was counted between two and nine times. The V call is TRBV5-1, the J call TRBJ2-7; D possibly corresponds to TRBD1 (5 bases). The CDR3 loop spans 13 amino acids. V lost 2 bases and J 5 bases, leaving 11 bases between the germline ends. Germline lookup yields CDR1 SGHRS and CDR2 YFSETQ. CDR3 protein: CASSLQVRDEQYF. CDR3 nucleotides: TGCGCCAGCAGCTTACAGGTTCGAGACGAGCAGTACTTC.

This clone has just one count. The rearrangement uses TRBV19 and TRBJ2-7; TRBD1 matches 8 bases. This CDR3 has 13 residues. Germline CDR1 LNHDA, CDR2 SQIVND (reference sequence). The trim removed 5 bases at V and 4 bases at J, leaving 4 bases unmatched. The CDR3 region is CASSDQGAYEQYF. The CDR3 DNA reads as TGTGCCAGTAGTGACCAGGGGGCTTACGAGCAGTACTTC. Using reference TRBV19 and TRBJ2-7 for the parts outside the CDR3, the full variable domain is DGGITQSPKYLFRKEGQNVTLSCEQNLNHDAMYWYRQDPGQGLRLIYYSQIVNDFQKGDIAEGYSVSREKKESFPLTVTSAQKNPTAFYLCASSDQGAYEQYFGPGTRLTVT.